Sequencing of this TCR beta chain was carried out in a study of long-term antiretroviral therapy in people with HIV (dated by TCRdb to between 2022 and 2023). Some background on the complete study: The earliest samples were collected roughly a decade before the 2015 WHO recommendation for immediate ART, at a time when ART was usually postponed until CD4 counts fell. A retrospective serial study tested whether changes in peripheral blood TRB repertoire composition and diversity were associated with ART initiation and durable HIV suppression. A total of roughly 200 cryopreserved PBMC samples came from a few dozen adults with confirmed HIV infection and were collected serially over a mean of approximately six years (range 1-12). Among the 30 to 35 participants with HIV, about 11 were female. No cross-contamination during QIAcube processing turned up in test extractions that ran a monoclonal T-cell line alongside about 30 polyclonal samples.

Paper-wide results and their limitations: CDR3 length ranges in HIV repertoires were narrower than in controls, and network structure suggested an antigen-experienced repertoire with only a slight naive shift after ART. Limited PBMC availability meant only the TCR beta chain was sequenced, without alpha chain pairing. A significant increase in TRB diversity was found to be associated with ART initiation, although TRB diversity was observed to remain significantly below that of transplant donor controls even after long-term ART. Because cell numbers in pre-ART samples were limited, unsorted PBMC were profiled instead of sorted CD4+ and CD8+ T cells. Inferences about post-ART repertoire changes are limited because no data were available on ART adherence, viral resistance or therapy changes. Expanded TRB clones identified before ART initiation dominated the repertoire at all time points, although this dominance fluctuated and declined in many PLHIV after ART. The samples were dated from about 2003 to 2018, and the ART regimens that were used may be less effective than current ART regimens.

From the cysteine through the phenylalanine, the CDR3 covers 16 amino acids. Solely the CDR3 DNA is kept, with 48 bases framed from the first base. V is cut by 2 bases and J by 0 bases, and the space between the germline ends is 12 bases. CDR1 and CDR2 are read off the germline V gene as MNHEY and SVGAGI. The immunoSEQ hsTCRB v3.0 assay was used at survey level resolution to sequence the TRB variable region. TRB sequencing targeted a depth of about 35,000-50,000 T-cell genomes per sample. TRB libraries were pooled and sequenced on an Illumina MiSeq using a v3 150-cycle kit. Under the source paper's analysis protocol: Analysis of repertoires was carried out in R inside a reproducible Nextflow workflow spanning QC, data transformation and analysis. Custom analyses were implemented in LymphoSeq2, an R package for AIRR-Seq data exploration. A few samples that yielded fewer than 5000 total TRB sequences were excluded, so that 150 to 200 HIV repertoires were analyzed. Of the roughly 180 retained HIV repertoires, some 60 were collected before and more than 120 after ART initiation. Repertoires were downsampled to 5000 TRB nucleotide sequences, and summary statistics were averaged over 100 downsampling iterations. Only TRB sequences with CDR3 regions of at least seven amino acids were retained for analysis. Diversity was assessed using a clonality score derived from Shannon entropy and using the Gini coefficient. In the repertoire networks, any two of the top 5000 CDR3 amino acid sequences were linked whenever the two sequences differed by an edit distance of one. For TRB CDR3 amino acid sequences, antigen specificity groups and MHC restriction were predicted with GLIPH2. To flag known associations with CMV, EBV, HIV or tissue antigens, CDR3 amino acid sequences were compared against VDJdb and McPAS-TCR. Pre-ART, post-ART and control groups were compared with Wilcoxon signed-rank tests and Holm-Bonferroni correction. TCRdb retrieved this table from immuneACCESS and kept in-frame rearrangements only. Not all clones are present; in checked studies, unresolved V genes account for under half, and no reason is known for the remainder. V, J and clone size derive from that table, while D and trimming were established from the DNA sequence. The sample table lists 25,000 to 30,000 clones, under 85% of them with a count of one. Around 10% of the sample goes to the ten largest clones.

Participants were included only if at least one PBMC sample before ART initiation and at least two post-ART samples were available. Every participant with HIV received treatment in the United States of America. Before DNA extraction, cryopreserved samples of 1-10 million PBMC were thawed and washed. At the time of the earliest PBMC sample for each participant with HIV, ages ranged from roughly 23 to 60 years. PBMC samples were contributed by each participant from 1-4 timepoints before ART initiation and 2-8 timepoints after ART initiation, with a median of 7 samples. Serial HIV viral load, CD4+ T-cell count, ART history and demographic data were obtained for every participant. Genomic DNA was extracted from unsorted PBMC with a Qiagen kit on a QIAcube, with processing performed in batches of 12 samples. For this clone: It lacks a known antigen. Base quality data are lacking; no much larger clone is found one base away.

In this chain, TRBV6-5 is recombined with TRBJ2-3, with the D gene call left open. The sequenced sample was unsorted PBMCs, obtained 2.1 years after starting antiretroviral therapy. This receptor was obtained from a young man with HIV. This receptor has the CDR3 CASSYRDSRSTDTQYF. DNA sequence: TGTGCCAGCAGTTACAGGGATAGCAGGAGCACAGATACGCAGTATTTT.